Listed here is a single TCR beta chain. Only in-frame clones appear in the TCRdb table, and some are missing; sequencing was by immunoSEQ multiplex PCR. The sample consists of around 81,000 clones, roughly 90% of them appearing once. The data originate from a study of OX40 agonist ivuxolimab in advanced cancers. J gave up 3 bases and V 4 bases, and 3 bases lay outside the gene matches. The germline CDR1 and CDR2 sequences are LNHNV and YYDKDF (reference sequence). This CDR3 comprises 15 residues. Blood samples were obtained at baseline, cycle 4 day 1, and cycle 7 day 1. The chain carries TRBV15 and TRBJ2-1; 10 nucleotides match TRBD1. The TCR originated in an adult with an advanced solid tumor such as melanoma, head and neck, liver or kidney cancer. Material: CD4+ or CD8+ T cells sorted from blood, obtained in a trial of the OX40 agonist ivuxolimab. The CDR3 region is CATSTRTGGYNEQFF. In DNA, the CDR3 is TGTGCCACCAGCACCCGGACAGGGGGCTACAATGAGCAGTTCTTC. The full variable domain, completed using reference TRBV15 and TRBJ2-1, is DAMVIQNPRYQVTQFGKPVTLSCSQTLNHNVMYWYQQKSSQAPKLLFHYYDKDFNNEADTPDNFQSRRPNTSFCFLDIRSPGLGDTAMYLCATSTRTGGYNEQFFGPGTRLTVL.